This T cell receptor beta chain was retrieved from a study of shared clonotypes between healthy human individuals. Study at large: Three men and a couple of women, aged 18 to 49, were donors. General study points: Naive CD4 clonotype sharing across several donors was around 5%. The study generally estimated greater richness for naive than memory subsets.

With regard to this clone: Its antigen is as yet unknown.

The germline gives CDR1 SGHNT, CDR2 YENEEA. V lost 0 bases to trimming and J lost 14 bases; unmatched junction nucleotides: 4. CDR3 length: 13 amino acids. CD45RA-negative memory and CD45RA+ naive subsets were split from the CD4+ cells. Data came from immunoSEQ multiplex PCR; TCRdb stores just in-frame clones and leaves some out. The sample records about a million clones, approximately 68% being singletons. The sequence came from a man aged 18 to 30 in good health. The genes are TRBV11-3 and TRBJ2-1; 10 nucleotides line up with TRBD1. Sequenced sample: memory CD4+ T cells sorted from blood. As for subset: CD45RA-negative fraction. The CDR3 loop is CASSLETGGAKFF. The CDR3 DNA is TGTGCCAGCAGCTTAGAGACAGGGGGCGCAAAGTTCTTC.